These 27 T cell receptor beta chains were sequenced from one sample in a study of T cells in localized non-small cell lung cancer. TCRdb's table, derived via immunoSEQ multiplex PCR, lists solely in-frame clones and lacks some. The sample includes about 54,000 clones, around 81% of them seen just once. The starting material was peripheral blood, obtained before any cancer treatment. These receptors were obtained from a female donor older than 55 with stage II squamous cell lung carcinoma.

This sequence joins TRBV6-5 and TRBJ1-6; maybe TRBD1 (5 bases). The CDR3 has 14 residues. The germline CDR1 and CDR2 sequences are MNHEY and SVGAGI. Between the trimmed V and J ends, which lost 8 bases and 9 bases, there was a span of 17 bases. CDR3 sequence: CASYRGTGGSPLHF. DNA for the CDR3: TGTGCCAGCTACCGGGGGACGGGCGGTTCACCCCTCCACTTT.

The CDR3 nucleotides are TGTGCCAGTGACATTACACGGAACACCGGGGAGCTGTTTTTT. It yields the protein CASDITRNTGELFF. This sequence joins TRBV6-1 and TRBJ2-2; D call uncertain. V lost 9 bases and J 1 base, leaving 12 bases between the germline ends. Germline lookup yields CDR1 MNHNS and CDR2 SASEGT. CDR3 length: 14 residues.

The V gene is TRBV5-1, the J gene TRBJ1-4; D is ambiguous. This CDR3 has 15 amino acids. CDR1 and CDR2 (germline): SGHRS, YFSETQ. Trimming left V 0 bases short and J 4 bases short, with 10 bases between. This chain's CDR3 is CASSLVGGSNEKLFF. The CDR3 bases are TGCGCCAGCAGCTTGGTTGGAGGGAGTAATGAAAAACTGTTTTTT.

In regard to this clone: One end of the junction does not line up with germline, which may come from a read error. The V and J genes are TRBV7-7 and TRBJ2-7; 9 bases agree with TRBD1. CDR1 and CDR2 (germline): SSHAT, FNYEAQ (reference sequence). The CDR3 length is 14 residues. The DNA of the CDR3 is TGTGCTAGCAGCTTAGAACAGGGGGCGTACGAGCAGTACTTC. Translating it yields CASSLEQGAYEQYF.

The rearrangement joins TRBV7-9 to TRBJ1-3; D unresolved. The CDR3 sequence is 16 residues long. In germline, CDR1 is SEHNR, CDR2 FQNEAQ (reference sequence). The V end lost 1 base, the J end lost 0 bases, and 10 bases lay between the germline ends. CDR3 nucleotides: TGTGCCAGCAGCTTAGGCGACGGAGGCTCTGGAAACACCATATATTTT. This translates into CASSLGDGGSGNTIYF.

This clone was seen a few times. V and J are TRBV7-8 and TRBJ1-2; a weak D match, TRBD1 (5 bases). The germline V and J ends were trimmed by 1 base and 4 bases, with 16 bases remaining between them. CDR3 size: 16 residues. The germline CDR1 and CDR2 sequences are SGHVS and FQNEAQ. The CDR3 loop reads CASSLGGRGPPYGYTF. Written as DNA, the CDR3 is TGTGCCAGCAGCTTAGGGGGGAGGGGACCCCCCTATGGCTACACCTTC. Full variable domain (missing parts from reference TRBV7-8 and TRBJ1-2): GAGVSQSPRYKVAKRGQDVALRCDPISGHVSLFWYQQALGQGPEFLTYFQNEAQLDKSGLPSDRFFAERPEGSVSTLKIQRTQQEDSAVYLCASSLGGRGPPYGYTFGSGTRLTVV.

The chain recombines TRBV5-6 with TRBJ1-2, with TRBD1 matching 9 bases. CDR1 SGHDT and CDR2 YYEEEE come from the germline V gene. The V gene end was trimmed by 0 bases and the J gene end by 4 bases; junction bases not matched to a gene: 7. The CDR3 covers 16 residues. CDR3: CASSLESGTGLYGYTF. The CDR3 nucleotides read TGTGCCAGCAGCTTGGAAAGTGGGACAGGGCTCTATGGCTACACCTTC.

The J gene is TRBJ1-5, the V gene TRBV5-8; 7 bases map to TRBD1. The J segment lost 3 bases and the V segment lost 0 bases, leaving 9 bases of the junction unmatched. CDR1 and CDR2 from the germline V gene are SGHTS and YDEGEE. The CDR3 is made up of 17 amino acids. For the CDR3, the DNA is TGTGCCAGCAGCTTGGTGAGGGACAGTGGCTCCAATCAGCCCCAGCATTTT. Its translation: CASSLVRDSGSNQPQHF.

CDR3 in DNA: TGCGCCAGCCGAAGGGGTCAAACTGAAGCTTTCTTT. It yields the protein CASRRGQTEAFF. This chain connects TRBV5-1 to TRBJ1-1, with TRBD1 as a possible D gene (5 bases). Between the trimmed V and J ends, which lost 7 bases and 5 bases, there was a span of 12 bases. The V gene's germline CDR1 is SGHRS and CDR2 YFSETQ. The CDR3 consists of 12 residues.

This clone turned up a few times. The chain combines TRBV5-6 with TRBJ1-1; possible D gene TRBD1, 5 bases. The V end was cut by 0 bases, the J end by 6 bases, with 9 bases between. This CDR3 is 13 amino acids long. From germline, CDR1 is SGHDT and CDR2 YYEEEE. Written as DNA, the CDR3 is TGTGCCAGCAGCTTGGAAGCGACAGCTGAAGCTTTCTTT. It codes for CASSLEATAEAFF.

The CDR3 region is CSVLWLAGEYF. As DNA, the CDR3 is TGCAGCGTTCTCTGGCTGGCAGGGGAGTACTTC. The V and J genes are TRBV29-1 and TRBJ2-7; the D gene is possibly TRBD1 (6 bases). V lost 5 bases and J lost 11, with 16 bases in between. CDR3 length: 11 residues. The germline V gene encodes CDR1 SQVTM and CDR2 ANQGSEA.

This clone was counted a few times. This sequence joins TRBV5-1 and TRBJ1-2, with D perhaps TRBD1 (5 bases). The germline CDR1 and CDR2 sequences are SGHRS and YFSETQ. The CDR3 totals 17 residues. Trimming shortened V by 0 bases and J by 10 bases, and 25 bases separated the two germline ends. CDR3 sequence reads: CASSLEGVGSATNVYTF. CDR3 nucleotide sequence: TGCGCCAGCAGCTTGGAAGGGGTGGGGAGCGCAACAAATGTCTACACCTTC. The full variable domain, rest sourced from reference TRBV5-1 and TRBJ1-2, is KAGVTQTPRYLIKTRGQQVTLSCSPISGHRSVSWYQQTPGQGLQFLFEYFSETQRNKGNFPGRFSGRQFSNSRSEMNVSTLELGDSALYLCASSLEGVGSATNVYTFGSGTRLTVV.

V usage is TRBV28 and J usage is TRBJ1-1; D is perhaps TRBD1 (5 bases). Germline V gives CDR1 MDHEN, CDR2 SYDVKM. The CDR3 is 18 residues long. V lost 2 bases and J lost 4, with 23 bases in between. CDR3: CASSLAGLGGLRRTEAFF. The CDR3 nucleotides read TGTGCCAGCAGTTTAGCGGGATTGGGGGGTCTGAGACGCACTGAAGCTTTCTTT.

The rearrangement links TRBV9 to TRBJ2-3; the D gene is possibly TRBD2 (6 bases). The V end lost 0 bases, the J end lost 1 base, and 12 bases lay between the germline ends. CDR3 length equals 16 residues. Germline-derived CDR1 and CDR2 are SGDLS and YYNGEE. CDR3 DNA: TGTGCCAGCAGCGTAGGGGCTAGCGTCGGCACAGATACGCAGTATTTT. This gives the protein CASSVGASVGTDTQYF. The full variable domain, its missing parts supplied by reference TRBV9 and TRBJ2-3, is DSGVTQTPKHLITATGQRVTLRCSPRSGDLSVYWYQQSLDQGLQFLIQYYNGEERAKGNILERFSAQQFPDLHSELNLSSLELGDSALYFCASSVGASVGTDTQYFGPGTRLTVL.

V and J are TRBV7-3 and TRBJ2-2; possibly TRBD2 for D (6 bases). Deletions cut 0 bases from V and 3 bases from J, with 11 bases between. CDR1 and CDR2 (germline): SGHTA, FQGTGA. CDR3 length equals 16 residues. CDR3 nucleotides: TGTGCCAGCAGCTTAACGGAGGGGCAAGACACCGGGGAGCTGTTTTTT. Translating gives CASSLTEGQDTGELFF.

A few counts support this clone. The J gene is TRBJ2-7, the V gene TRBV14; 8 bases agree with TRBD1. The CDR3 runs to 14 residues. CDR1 SGHDN and CDR2 FVKESK come from the germline V gene. V trimming: 5 bases; J trimming: 2 bases; junction bases outside the gene matches: 5. Written as DNA, the CDR3 is TGTGCCAGCAGCTTCGTGACAGGGGCCTACGAGCAGTACTTC. Amino acid sequence: CASSFVTGAYEQYF.

The chain uses TRBV11-3 and TRBJ2-2; the D is unclear. In germline, CDR1 is SGHNT, CDR2 YENEEA. This CDR3 contains 14 residues. Trimming removed 4 bases at V and 0 bases at J, with 6 bases between. The CDR3 DNA sequence: TGTGCCAGCAGCTACGGCCCGAACACCGGGGAGCTGTTTTTT. Translated: CASSYGPNTGELFF.

The CDR3 sequence: CASSPSRQGRNTEAFF. The CDR3 coding sequence is TGTGCCAGCTCCCCCTCCAGACAGGGACGAAACACTGAAGCTTTCTTT. The chain uses TRBV18 and TRBJ1-1; 7 positions match TRBD1. The CDR3 covers 16 residues. V gave up 6 bases and J gave up 2 bases; unmatched junction bases: 12. The germline gives CDR1 KGHSH, CDR2 LQKENI.

There are a few counts of this clone. The chain carries TRBV5-6 and TRBJ1-6; D is ambiguous. CDR3 size: 14 residues. CDR1 is SGHDT, CDR2 YYEEEE, per germline. V lost 4 bases and J lost 8, with 13 bases in between. CDR3: CASSVIGRYSPLHF. CDR3 DNA sequence: TGTGCCAGCAGCGTGATCGGACGGTATTCACCCCTCCACTTT.

This chain links TRBV19 with TRBJ1-2, with a tentative D call TRBD1 (5 bases). Germline V gene sequence: CDR1 LNHDA, CDR2 SQIVND (reference sequence). The CDR3 is made up of 12 amino acids. Trimming left V 6 bases short and J 4 bases short, with 9 bases between. The CDR3 loop is CASSRDGYGYTF. DNA of the CDR3: TGTGCCAGTAGCCGGGACGGCTATGGCTACACCTTC.

V and J are TRBV5-1 and TRBJ2-2, with D uncertain. Germline assignment: CDR1 SGHRS and CDR2 YFSETQ. V was clipped by 1 base and J by 2 bases, with 6 bases between them. This CDR3 contains 14 residues. In DNA form, the CDR3 reads TGCGCCAGCAGCTTGTCAGGAAACACCGGGGAGCTGTTTTTT. Its protein is CASSLSGNTGELFF.

This clone was observed once. The V call is TRBV7-9, the J call TRBJ1-2; 8 nucleotides line up with TRBD1. Looked up from germline, CDR1 is SEHNR and CDR2 is FQNEAQ (reference sequence). The V segment lost 5 bases and the J segment 2 bases; nucleotides outside the gene matches: 13. The CDR3 has 17 residues. The CDR3 coding sequence is TGTGCCAGCAGCCAACCCCTAGGACAGGGCGAGAACTATGGCTACACCTTC. Translating it yields CASSQPLGQGENYGYTF.

This clone was detected once. An end of the junction differs from the germline gene, which may be a read error. The V gene is TRBV4-3, the J gene TRBJ2-3, with D possibly being TRBD1 (6 bases). Germline V CDR1 and CDR2: LGHNA, YSLEER. This CDR3 region has 14 residues. The CDR3 nucleotides are TGCGCCAGCAGGCAAGAAGTGGCAGGGGTGAAGCAGTATTTT. Its protein product is CASRQEVAGVKQYF.

The V and J genes are TRBV19 and TRBJ1-2; no reliable D call. Looked up from germline, CDR1 is LNHDA and CDR2 is SQIVND (reference sequence). This CDR3 is 11 amino acids long. The V gene lost 5 bases and the J gene lost 1 base, with 2 bases spanning the gap. CDR3 in DNA: TGTGCCAGTAGTGATAACTATGGCTACACCTTC. Its translation is CASSDNYGYTF.

The sample holds many counts of this clone. This rearrangement joins TRBV5-1 to TRBJ2-5; 9 bases agree with TRBD2. From germline, CDR1 is SGHRS and CDR2 YFSETQ. The CDR3 totals 17 residues. The V gene end was trimmed by 0 bases and the J gene end by 5 bases; junction bases not matched to a gene: 11. The CDR3 protein is CASSLAAGGGAGETQYF. The CDR3 bases are TGCGCCAGCAGCTTGGCCGCCGGCGGGGGGGCCGGGGAGACCCAGTACTTC.

This chain joins TRBV10-3 and TRBJ2-3; 8 bases match TRBD2. The ends lost 3 bases at V and 2 bases at J; junction bases unmatched: 7. The CDR3 runs to 16 residues. CDR1 and CDR2 from the germline V gene are ENHRY and SYGVKD. The CDR3 region has the DNA TGTGCCATCAGTGAAGCGGGGGCGCCTAACACAGATACGCAGTATTTT. Protein product: CAISEAGAPNTDTQYF.

This chain connects TRBV19 to TRBJ1-1, with D unclear. This CDR3 is built from 15 residues. CDR1 is LNHDA, CDR2 SQIVND, per germline (reference sequence). Trimming removed 4 bases at V and 1 base at J, with 13 bases between. CDR3 bases: TGTGCCAGTAGTACCCCGGGCCCATGGAACACTGAAGCTTTCTTT. Translating gives CASSTPGPWNTEAFF.